This entry lists 8 T cell receptor beta chains sequenced from one sample in a study of blood T cell repertoires in COVID-19. Only in-frame clones appear in the TCRdb table, and some are missing; sequencing was by immunoSEQ multiplex PCR. The top ten hold approximately 32% of the sample, which has some 37,000 clones, over 70% seen once. The sample consisted of peripheral blood. The receptors shown here come from an elderly man with active or convalescent COVID-19.

The J gene is TRBJ1-5, the V gene TRBV25-1; D uncertain. This CDR3 comprises 12 residues. Germline loops: CDR1 MGHDK, CDR2 SYGVNS. Trimming stripped 1 base from V and 7 bases from J, with 5 bases between. The chain's CDR3 is CASSELGQPQHF. The CDR3 nucleotides are TGTGCCAGCAGTGAATTGGGCCAGCCCCAGCATTTT.

The rearrangement joins TRBV19 to TRBJ1-1; no reliable D call. Trimming stripped 8 bases from V and 4 bases from J, with 11 bases between. Germline V CDR1 and CDR2: LNHDA, SQIVND (reference sequence). This CDR3 is built from 12 residues. CDR3 in amino acids: CASRASGTEAFF. CDR3 in DNA: TGTGCCAGTCGAGCTTCAGGCACTGAAGCTTTCTTT.

The genes are TRBV7-2 and TRBJ2-1, with 9 bases matching TRBD2. Germline V gives CDR1 SGHTA, CDR2 FQGNSA. V lost 0 bases to trimming and J lost 6 bases; unmatched junction nucleotides: 3. This CDR3 contains 15 residues. The CDR3 sequence is CASSLARAGGNEQFF. In DNA form, the CDR3 reads TGTGCCAGCAGCTTAGCTCGAGCGGGAGGCAATGAGCAGTTCTTC.

This clone occurred once. The chain employs TRBV11-2 and TRBJ2-3; 7 nucleotides align to TRBD2. The CDR3 spans 15 residues. Germline CDR1 and CDR2: SGHAT and FQNNGV. V lost 3 bases to trimming and J lost 0 bases; unmatched junction nucleotides: 3. The CDR3 coding sequence is TGTGCCAGCAGCTTCAGCGGGAAGAGCACAGATACGCAGTATTTT. It translates to CASSFSGKSTDTQYF.

This clone was picked up a small number of times. V is TRBV5-1 and J is TRBJ2-2; TRBD2 agrees at 10 bases. The CDR3 extends over 16 amino acids. Germline lookup yields CDR1 SGHRS and CDR2 YFSETQ. J lost 7 bases, V lost 1 base, and 7 bases had no gene match. The chain's CDR3 is CASSLRSSGSDGELFF. CDR3 nucleotide sequence: TGCGCCAGCAGCTTGAGGTCTAGCGGGAGCGACGGGGAGCTGTTTTTT.

The J gene is TRBJ2-7, the V gene TRBV7-2; unclear D gene. This CDR3 spans 13 amino acids. CDR1 is SGHTA and CDR2 is FQGNSA in the germline V gene. V lost 0 bases, J lost 2 bases, and 5 bases lay in between. The CDR3 here is CASSLAGTYEQYF. The CDR3 DNA sequence: TGTGCCAGCAGCTTAGCCGGTACCTACGAGCAGTACTTC.

V usage is TRBV7-2 and J usage is TRBJ2-7, with TRBD2 identical over 12 bases. J was trimmed by 2 bases and V by 8 bases; bases with no gene match: 4. The germline gives CDR1 SGHTA, CDR2 FQGNSA. The CDR3 has 14 residues. In DNA, the CDR3 is TGTGCCAGCGGATGGACTAGCGGGACCTACGAGCAGTACTTC. Its protein is CASGWTSGTYEQYF. The full variable domain, in which reference TRBV7-2 and TRBJ2-7 provide the parts outside the CDR3, is GAGVSQSPSNKVTEKGKDVELRCDPISGHTALYWYRQSLGQGLEFLIYFQGNSAPDKSGLPSDRFSAERTGGSVSTLTIQRTQQEDSAVYLCASGWTSGTYEQYFGPGTRLTVT.

The chain joins TRBV7-7 to TRBJ2-5; 9 bases are shared with TRBD1. With 0 bases clipped from V and 4 bases from J, the junction kept 0 bases outside the gene matches. CDR1 and CDR2 from the germline V gene are SSHAT and FNYEAQ (reference sequence). This CDR3 contains 14 residues. CDR3 bases: TGTGCCAGCAGCTTAGCGGGACAGGGAGAGACCCAGTACTTC. It specifies CASSLAGQGETQYF.